These T cell receptor beta chains were read from a single sample in a study of T-cell reconstitution after alpha-beta-depleted transplantation in children. One entry per CDR3 protein, called by TCRdb with MiXCR from the PCR reads. The data contain tens of thousands of distinct CDR3 sequences, 11% to 15% of them singletons. The sequences come from PBMCs, mostly from graft donor cells, collected 180 days after TCRalphabeta/CD19-depleted stem cell transplant. These TCRs come from a male patient between 2 and 15 years old who had a stem cell transplant for acute lymphoblastic leukemia, so the T cells may come from the graft donor. CDR3s include the opening cysteine and the closing phenylalanine or tryptophan. A D gene is named only where the DNA matches it firmly. Some rows mark clone size as missing; the rest say once, few, many or name a class of expanded clone.

V: TRBV28
size: -
J: TRBJ1-2
D: -
CDR3: CASSFRSYGYTF
DNA: TGTGCCAGCAGTTTCAGGAGCTATGGCTACACCTTC

V: TRBV6-1
size: many
J: TRBJ2-5
D: -
CDR3: CASSLGPAQETQYF
DNA: TGTGCCAGCAGCCTTGGTCCAGCCCAAGAGACCCAGTACTTC

V: TRBV20-1
size: -
J: TRBJ2-4
D: -
CDR3: CSALRGRVNIQYF
DNA: TGCAGTGCTCTAAGGGGGAGGGTGAACATTCAGTACTTC

V: TRBV28
size: -
J: TRBJ2-5
D: TRBD2
CDR3: CASSSAFPQLAWGETQYF
DNA: TGTGCCAGCAGTTCAGCCTTTCCACAACTAGCGTGGGGAGAGACCCAGTACTTC

V: TRBV2
size: few
J: TRBJ2-5
D: -
CDR3: CASSDGGPTQETQYF
DNA: TGTGCCAGCAGTGATGGGGGGCCTACCCAAGAGACCCAGTACTTC

V: TRBV7-3
size: few
J: TRBJ2-3
D: -
CDR3: CASSPVGSTDTQYF
DNA: TGTGCCAGCAGCCCCGTGGGAAGCACAGATACGCAGTATTTT

V: TRBV12-3/TRBV12-4
size: few
J: TRBJ2-5
D: -
CDR3: CASSLISTQYF
DNA: TGTGCCAGCAGTTTGATATCGACCCAGTACTTC

V: TRBV7-6
size: -
J: TRBJ1-2
D: -
CDR3: CASSPSGVGGYGYTF
DNA: TGTGCCAGCAGCCCGAGTGGTGTCGGGGGCTATGGCTACACCTTC

V: TRBV20-1
size: -
J: TRBJ2-7
D: -
CDR3: CSAPRETYEQYF
DNA: TGCAGTGCCCCGAGGGAAACCTACGAGCAGTACTTC

V: TRBV25-1
size: -
J: TRBJ1-1
D: -
CDR3: CASSPRGRGTEAFF
DNA: TGTGCCAGCAGTCCCCGGGGCAGGGGCACTGAAGCTTTCTTT

V: TRBV24-1
size: -
J: TRBJ2-3
D: -
CDR3: CATSDRGADTQYF
DNA: TGTGCCACCAGTGACAGGGGCGCAGATACGCAGTATTTT

V: TRBV20-1
size: -
J: TRBJ1-2
D: -
CDR3: CSARVANGYTF
DNA: TGCAGTGCTAGAGTTGCGAATGGCTACACCTTC

V: TRBV5-4
size: few
J: TRBJ1-1
D: -
CDR3: CASSFRLNTEAFF
DNA: TGTGCCAGCAGCTTTCGACTGAACACTGAAGCTTTCTTT

V: TRBV28
size: few
J: TRBJ2-7
D: TRBD1
CDR3: CASRRGGTGGEQYF
DNA: TGTGCCAGCAGACGCGGCGGAACAGGGGGCGAGCAGTACTTC

V: TRBV13
size: few
J: TRBJ2-3
D: TRBD1
CDR3: CASSLAPPGQEGTDTQYF
DNA: TGTGCCAGCAGCTTAGCCCCCCCGGGACAGGAGGGCACAGATACGCAGTATTTT

V: TRBV7-2
size: few
J: TRBJ2-1
D: -
CDR3: CASKRRASSYNEQFF
DNA: TGTGCCAGCAAGAGGCGGGCAAGCTCCTACAATGAGCAGTTCTTC

V: TRBV10-3
size: few
J: TRBJ2-1
D: -
CDR3: CAISGPSSLNEQFF
DNA: TGTGCCATCAGTGGGCCTAGTAGTCTCAATGAGCAGTTCTTC

V: TRBV13
size: few
J: TRBJ1-5
D: TRBD1
CDR3: CASSQGVQPQHF
DNA: TGTGCCAGCAGCCAGGGGGTCCAGCCCCAGCATTTT

V: TRBV10-3
size: few
J: TRBJ2-5
D: TRBD2
CDR3: CAISAAGGQETQYF
DNA: TGTGCCATCAGTGCAGCGGGAGGGCAAGAGACCCAGTACTTC

V: TRBV9
size: few
J: TRBJ1-1
D: -
CDR3: CASSVTDTEAFF
DNA: TGTGCCAGCAGCGTAACCGACACTGAAGCTTTCTTT

V: TRBV5-5
size: many
J: TRBJ2-1
D: -
CDR3: CASSLEPYNEQFF
DNA: TGTGCCAGCAGCTTGGAACCGTACAATGAGCAGTTCTTC

V: TRBV27
size: -
J: TRBJ2-7
D: -
CDR3: CASSLSGRLEYF
DNA: TGTGCCAGCAGTTTATCGGGGCGGCTCGAGTACTTC

V: TRBV10-3
size: -
J: TRBJ1-1
D: TRBD1
CDR3: CAILSGGVGTFF
DNA: TGTGCCATCTTGTCAGGGGGCGTGGGAACTTTCTTT

V: TRBV12-5
size: -
J: TRBJ1-1
D: -
CDR3: CASGLQGGAEAFF
DNA: TGTGCTAGTGGTTTGCAGGGCGGGGCTGAAGCTTTCTTT

V: TRBV10-3
size: few
J: TRBJ2-5
D: -
CDR3: CAISEIRGLRETQYF
DNA: TGTGCCATCAGTGAGATAAGGGGATTGAGAGAGACCCAGTACTTC

V: TRBV15
size: few
J: TRBJ2-2
D: TRBD1
CDR3: CATRPDRAGTGELFF
DNA: TGTGCCACCAGACCCGACAGGGCGGGCACCGGGGAGCTGTTTTTT

V: TRBV2
size: -
J: TRBJ2-5
D: TRBD2
CDR3: CASSPSGREETQYF
DNA: TGTGCCAGCAGTCCCAGCGGGAGGGAAGAGACCCAGTACTTC

V: TRBV4-2
size: few
J: TRBJ2-2
D: TRBD2
CDR3: CASSQDGTSVNTGELFF
DNA: TGTGCCAGCAGCCAAGATGGGACTAGCGTTAACACCGGGGAGCTGTTTTTT

V: TRBV20-1
size: few
J: TRBJ1-2
D: -
CDR3: CSATGPSYGYTF
DNA: TGCAGTGCTACGGGACCTTCCTATGGCTACACCTTC

V: TRBV27
size: many
J: TRBJ2-7
D: -
CDR3: CASSYRLGVFGFLSYEQYF
DNA: TGTGCCAGCAGTTACCGACTAGGGGTCTTTGGGTTTCTATCCTACGAGCAGTACTTC

V: TRBV12-3/TRBV12-4
size: few
J: TRBJ1-2
D: -
CDR3: CATQPWEGTYYGYTF
DNA: TGTGCCACCCAACCGTGGGAGGGGACGTACTATGGCTACACCTTC

V: TRBV10-3
size: -
J: TRBJ2-4
D: -
CDR3: CAISGGAKNIQYF
DNA: TGTGCCATCTCCGGGGGCGCCAAAAACATTCAGTACTTC

V: TRBV29-1
size: -
J: TRBJ2-7
D: TRBD1
CDR3: CSVDGVAGQGYEQYF
DNA: TGCAGCGTTGACGGTGTGGCGGGACAGGGCTACGAGCAGTACTTC

V: TRBV11-2
size: few
J: TRBJ2-5
D: -
CDR3: CASSPVGPKETQYF
DNA: TGTGCCAGCAGCCCAGTTGGGCCCAAGGAGACCCAGTACTTC

V: TRBV7-6
size: many
J: TRBJ2-3
D: -
CDR3: CASSFLGDTQYF
DNA: TGTGCCAGCAGCTTCCTAGGAGATACGCAGTATTTT

V: TRBV20-1
size: -
J: TRBJ2-6
D: -
CDR3: CSAGYSGANVLTF
DNA: TGCAGTGCGGGGTACTCTGGGGCCAACGTCCTGACTTTC

V: TRBV28
size: -
J: TRBJ1-1
D: TRBD1
CDR3: CASRNRGPNTEAFF
DNA: TGTGCCAGCAGAAACAGGGGACCGAACACTGAAGCTTTCTTT

V: TRBV7-3
size: -
J: TRBJ2-5
D: TRBD1
CDR3: CASSSTGGETQYF
DNA: TGTGCCAGCAGCTCGACAGGGGGAGAGACCCAGTACTTC

V: TRBV4-1
size: many
J: TRBJ1-5
D: -
CDR3: CASSQLQDQPQHF
DNA: TGCGCCAGCAGCCAACTACAGGATCAGCCCCAGCATTTT

V: TRBV5-1
size: many
J: TRBJ1-2
D: TRBD1
CDR3: CASSSGQENYGYTF
DNA: TGCGCCAGCAGCTCGGGACAGGAGAACTATGGCTACACCTTC

V: TRBV7-9
size: few
J: TRBJ2-7
D: -
CDR3: CASSRLRGGYEQYF
DNA: TGTGCCAGCAGCCGTCTCAGGGGAGGCTACGAGCAGTACTTC

V: TRBV3-1
size: many
J: TRBJ2-1
D: -
CDR3: CASSPLFGGEFF
DNA: TGTGCCAGCAGCCCTCTGTTCGGTGGGGAGTTCTTC

V: TRBV7-9
size: -
J: TRBJ2-5
D: TRBD2
CDR3: CASSLTSVIKTRYF
DNA: TGTGCCAGCAGCCTGACTAGCGTCATAAAGACCCGGTACTTC

V: TRBV7-2
size: few
J: TRBJ2-1
D: -
CDR3: CASSLIRNAVWFF
DNA: TGTGCCAGCAGCCTCATCAGGAACGCGGTCTGGTTCTTC

V: TRBV7-2
size: -
J: TRBJ2-5
D: -
CDR3: CASSLSGVQETQYF
DNA: TGTGCCAGCAGCTTAAGTGGGGTTCAAGAGACCCAGTACTTC

V: TRBV5-5
size: many
J: TRBJ1-5
D: -
CDR3: CASRWTLGNQPQHF
DNA: TGTGCCAGCAGATGGACGTTGGGCAATCAGCCCCAGCATTTT

V: TRBV5-1
size: few
J: TRBJ2-1
D: TRBD1
CDR3: CASSPTGLTYNEQFF
DNA: TGCGCCAGCAGCCCGACAGGGCTCACCTACAATGAGCAGTTCTTC

V: TRBV3-1
size: -
J: TRBJ2-7
D: -
CDR3: CASSQAMAGNSLYEQYF
DNA: TGTGCCAGCAGCCAAGCGATGGCGGGAAACTCCCTCTACGAGCAGTACTTC

V: TRBV28
size: -
J: TRBJ1-2
D: -
CDR3: CASSSGGADYGYTF
DNA: TGTGCCAGCAGTTCGGGGGGCGCCGACTATGGCTACACCTTC

V: TRBV6-5
size: -
J: TRBJ2-2
D: -
CDR3: CASSYSLWGNTGELFF
DNA: TGTGCCAGCAGTTACTCCCTCTGGGGGAACACCGGGGAGCTGTTTTTT

V: TRBV21-1
size: -
J: TRBJ2-3
D: -
CDR3: CASSPSKLAGAVTDTQYF
DNA: TGTGCCAGCAGCCCTTCAAAACTAGCGGGGGCCGTCACAGATACGCAGTATTTT

V: TRBV29-1
size: few
J: TRBJ2-7
D: -
CDR3: CSVDLGDYYEQYF
DNA: TGCAGCGTTGATCTGGGAGACTACTACGAGCAGTACTTC

V: TRBV7-2
size: many
J: TRBJ2-5
D: -
CDR3: CASSLAQWEETQYF
DNA: TGTGCCAGCAGCTTAGCCCAGTGGGAGGAGACCCAGTACTTC

V: TRBV7-6
size: -
J: TRBJ2-7
D: -
CDR3: CASSLGDYEQYF
DNA: TGTGCCAGCAGCTTGGGGGACTACGAGCAGTACTTC

V: TRBV5-1
size: few
J: TRBJ2-3
D: TRBD1
CDR3: CASSLPGQGSGRYTDTQYF
DNA: TGCGCCAGCAGCTTACCGGGACAGGGGAGTGGACGCTACACAGATACGCAGTATTTT

V: TRBV20-1
size: -
J: TRBJ2-3
D: TRBD2
CDR3: CSVGGSTDTQYF
DNA: TGCAGTGTGGGGGGGAGCACAGATACGCAGTATTTT

V: TRBV5-4
size: -
J: TRBJ2-5
D: -
CDR3: CASSLIQEQETQYF
DNA: TGTGCCAGCAGCTTGATCCAAGAACAAGAGACCCAGTACTTC